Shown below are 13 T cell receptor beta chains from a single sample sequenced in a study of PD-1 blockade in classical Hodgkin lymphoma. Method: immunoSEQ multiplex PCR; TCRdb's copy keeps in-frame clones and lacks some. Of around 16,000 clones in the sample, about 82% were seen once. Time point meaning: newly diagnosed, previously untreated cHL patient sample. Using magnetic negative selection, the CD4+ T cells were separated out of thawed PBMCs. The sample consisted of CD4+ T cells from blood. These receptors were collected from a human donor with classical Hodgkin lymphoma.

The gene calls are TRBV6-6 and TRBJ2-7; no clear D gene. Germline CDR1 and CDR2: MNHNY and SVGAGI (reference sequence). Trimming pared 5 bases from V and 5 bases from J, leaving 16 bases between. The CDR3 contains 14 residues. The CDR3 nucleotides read TGTGCCAGCAGTGGAAATAACCGGGCCGACGAGCAGTACTTC. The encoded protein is CASSGNNRADEQYF.

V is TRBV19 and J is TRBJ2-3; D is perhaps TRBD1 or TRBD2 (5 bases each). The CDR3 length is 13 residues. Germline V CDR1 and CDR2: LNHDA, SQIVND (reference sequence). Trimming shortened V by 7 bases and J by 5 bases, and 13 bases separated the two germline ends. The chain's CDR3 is CASKGRLEDTQYF. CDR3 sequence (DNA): TGTGCCAGTAAGGGACGTCTGGAAGATACGCAGTATTTT.

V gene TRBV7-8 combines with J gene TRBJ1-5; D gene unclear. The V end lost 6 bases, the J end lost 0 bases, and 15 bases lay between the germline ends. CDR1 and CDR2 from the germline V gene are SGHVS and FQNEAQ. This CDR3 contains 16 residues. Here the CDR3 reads CASRLMGDYSNQPQHF. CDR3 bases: TGTGCCAGCAGGTTAATGGGAGATTATAGCAATCAGCCCCAGCATTTT.

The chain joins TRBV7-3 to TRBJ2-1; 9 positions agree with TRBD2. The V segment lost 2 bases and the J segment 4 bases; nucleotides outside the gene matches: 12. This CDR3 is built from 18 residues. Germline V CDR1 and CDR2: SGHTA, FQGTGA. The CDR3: CASSLSASGIGYYNEQFF. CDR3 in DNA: TGTGCCAGCAGCTTATCGGCTAGCGGGATTGGTTATTACAATGAGCAGTTCTTC.

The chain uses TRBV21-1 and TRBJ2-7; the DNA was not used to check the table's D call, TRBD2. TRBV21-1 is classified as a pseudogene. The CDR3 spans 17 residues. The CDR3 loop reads CASSKAADCITLYEQYF. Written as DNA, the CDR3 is TGTGCCAGCAGCAAAGCAGCGGACTGTATCACCCTCTACGAGCAGTACTTC.

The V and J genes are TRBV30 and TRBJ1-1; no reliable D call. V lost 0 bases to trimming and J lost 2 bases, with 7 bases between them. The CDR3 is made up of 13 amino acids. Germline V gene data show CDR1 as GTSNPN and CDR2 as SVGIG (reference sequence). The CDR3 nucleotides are TGTGCCTGGAGTGTAGGCAGTAACACTGAAGCTTTCTTT. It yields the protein CAWSVGSNTEAFF.

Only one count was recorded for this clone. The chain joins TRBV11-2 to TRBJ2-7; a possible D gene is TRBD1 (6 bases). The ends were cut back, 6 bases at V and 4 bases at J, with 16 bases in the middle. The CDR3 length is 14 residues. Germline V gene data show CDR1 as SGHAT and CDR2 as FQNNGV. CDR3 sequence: CASSPIRQVYEQYF. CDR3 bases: TGTGCCAGCAGTCCCATCCGACAGGTGTACGAGCAGTACTTC.

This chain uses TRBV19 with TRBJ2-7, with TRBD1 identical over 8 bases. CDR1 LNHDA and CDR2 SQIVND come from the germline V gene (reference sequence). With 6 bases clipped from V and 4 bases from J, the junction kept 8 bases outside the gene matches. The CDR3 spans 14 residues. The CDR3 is CASRLNQGAYEQYF. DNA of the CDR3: TGTGCCAGTAGGCTGAATCAGGGGGCGTACGAGCAGTACTTC.

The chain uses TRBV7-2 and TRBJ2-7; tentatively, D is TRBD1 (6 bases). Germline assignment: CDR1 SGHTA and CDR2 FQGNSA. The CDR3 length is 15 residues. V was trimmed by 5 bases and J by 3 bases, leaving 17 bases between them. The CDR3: CASSPFRGTNYEQYF. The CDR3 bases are TGTGCCAGCAGCCCATTTAGGGGGACCAACTACGAGCAGTACTTC.

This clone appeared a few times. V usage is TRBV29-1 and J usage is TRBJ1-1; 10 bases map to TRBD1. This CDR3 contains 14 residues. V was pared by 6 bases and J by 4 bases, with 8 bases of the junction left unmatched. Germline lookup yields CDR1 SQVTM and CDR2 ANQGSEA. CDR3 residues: CSVGTGALSTEAFF. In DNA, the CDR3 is TGCAGCGTCGGGACAGGGGCGTTAAGCACTGAAGCTTTCTTT.

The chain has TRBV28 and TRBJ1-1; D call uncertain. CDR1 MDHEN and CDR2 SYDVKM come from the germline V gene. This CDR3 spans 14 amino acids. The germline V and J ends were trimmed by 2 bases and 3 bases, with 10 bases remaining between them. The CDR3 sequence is CASSLTRGHTEAFF. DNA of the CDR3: TGTGCCAGCAGTTTAACCCGAGGGCACACTGAAGCTTTCTTT.

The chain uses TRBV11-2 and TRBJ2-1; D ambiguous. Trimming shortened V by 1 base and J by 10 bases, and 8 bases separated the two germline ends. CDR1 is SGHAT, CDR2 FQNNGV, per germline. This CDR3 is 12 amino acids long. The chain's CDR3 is CASSLVVGEQFF. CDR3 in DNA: TGTGCCAGCAGCTTAGTGGTCGGGGAGCAGTTCTTC.

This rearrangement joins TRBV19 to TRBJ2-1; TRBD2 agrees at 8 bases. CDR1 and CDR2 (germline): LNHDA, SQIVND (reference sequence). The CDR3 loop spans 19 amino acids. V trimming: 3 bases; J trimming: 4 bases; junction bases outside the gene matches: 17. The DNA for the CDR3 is TGTGCCAGTAGTATGGCCGGCCTAGCGGGCCAGACAAAATACAATGAGCAGTTCTTC. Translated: CASSMAGLAGQTKYNEQFF. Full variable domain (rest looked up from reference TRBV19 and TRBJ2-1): DGGITQSPKYLFRKEGQNVTLSCEQNLNHDAMYWYRQDPGQGLRLIYYSQIVNDFQKGDIAEGYSVSREKKESFPLTVTSAQKNPTAFYLCASSMAGLAGQTKYNEQFFGPGTRLTVL.